This TCR beta chain was identified in a study of T cells after yellow fever vaccination. TCRdb called the 5' RACE reads again in MiXCR, with one record for every CDR3 protein. The sample carries 300,000 to 350,000 distinct CDR3 sequences, 4% to 5.5% recorded once. The sample here was PBMCs, taken 15 days after the yellow fever booster vaccination. The clonotype comes from a man aged 18-30 years who received the YFV17D yellow fever vaccine.

The CDR3 here is CSARLQGWNEKLFF. CDR3 nucleotides: TGCAGTGCTAGATTACAGGGCTGGAATGAAAAACTGTTTTTT. V usage is TRBV20-1 and J usage is TRBJ1-4; tentative D call: TRBD1 (6 bases). CDR1 is DFQATT, CDR2 SNEGSKA, per germline (reference sequence). V gave up 2 bases and J gave up 5 bases, with 12 bases separating them. The CDR3 has 14 amino acids.